These 5 T cell receptor beta chains originate from one sample sequenced in a study of OX40 agonist ivuxolimab in advanced cancers. Only in-frame clones appear in the TCRdb table, and some are missing; sequencing was by immunoSEQ multiplex PCR. The sample gives about 110,000 clones, about 91% of which show up once; over 0.6% is in the top ten. The specimen was CD4+ or CD8+ T cells sorted from blood, collected in a trial of the OX40 agonist ivuxolimab. All receptors derive from an adult with an advanced solid tumor such as melanoma, head and neck, liver or kidney cancer.

The V call is TRBV19, the J call TRBJ1-5; D remains ambiguous. CDR3 length equals 15 residues. Germline V gene data show CDR1 as LNHDA and CDR2 as SQIVND (reference sequence). Deletions cut 3 bases from V and 0 bases from J, with 9 bases between. For the CDR3, the DNA is TGTGCCAGTAGTATCTGGGCGGATAGCAATCAGCCCCAGCATTTT. It is translated as CASSIWADSNQPQHF.

Only one count was recorded for this clone. V gene TRBV7-2 combines with J gene TRBJ1-1; TRBD1 matches 7 bases. Germline loops: CDR1 SGHTA, CDR2 FQGNSA. The junction had 3 bases not matched to a gene; V was cut back by 1 base and J by 1 base. The CDR3 is 15 residues long. The CDR3 DNA is TGTGCCAGCAGCTTAGGCGACAGGGAGAACACTGAAGCTTTCTTT. Translation: CASSLGDRENTEAFF.

The chain is built from TRBV18 and TRBJ2-5, with D maybe TRBD2 (6 bases). Germline CDR1 KGHSH, CDR2 LQKENI. This CDR3 region has 15 residues. The V and J ends lost 1 base and 2 bases respectively, with 11 bases between them. The CDR3 DNA sequence: TGTGCCAGCTCACCACTGGCTAGCGTTCAAGAGACCCAGTACTTC. Its protein is CASSPLASVQETQYF. The full variable domain, rest sourced from reference TRBV18 and TRBJ2-5, is NAGVMQNPRHLVRRRGQEARLRCSPMKGHSHVYWYRQLPEEGLKFMVYLQKENIIDESGMPKERFSAEFPKEGPSILRIQQVVRGDSAAYFCASSPLASVQETQYFGPGTRLLVL.

The chain recombines TRBV28 with TRBJ1-2, with D uncertain. The CDR3 is 11 amino acids. Per the germline V gene, CDR1 is MDHEN and CDR2 is SYDVKM. V lost 5 bases and J lost 2, with 3 bases in between. CDR3 sequence (DNA): TGTGCCAGCAGTGGGAACTATGGCTACACCTTC. It encodes CASSGNYGYTF.

The chain joins TRBV7-2 to TRBJ2-1; no clear D gene. Trimming shortened V by 1 base and J by 6 bases, and 13 bases separated the two germline ends. The CDR3 covers 15 residues. CDR1 SGHTA and CDR2 FQGNSA come from the germline V gene. Here the CDR3 reads CASSLGVAARNEQFF. The DNA for the CDR3 is TGTGCCAGCAGCTTAGGGGTAGCTGCCCGCAATGAGCAGTTCTTC. The whole variable domain, remainder taken from reference TRBV7-2 and TRBJ2-1, is GAGVSQSPSNKVTEKGKDVELRCDPISGHTALYWYRQSLGQGLEFLIYFQGNSAPDKSGLPSDRFSAERTGGSVSTLTIQRTQQEDSAVYLCASSLGVAARNEQFFGPGTRLTVL.